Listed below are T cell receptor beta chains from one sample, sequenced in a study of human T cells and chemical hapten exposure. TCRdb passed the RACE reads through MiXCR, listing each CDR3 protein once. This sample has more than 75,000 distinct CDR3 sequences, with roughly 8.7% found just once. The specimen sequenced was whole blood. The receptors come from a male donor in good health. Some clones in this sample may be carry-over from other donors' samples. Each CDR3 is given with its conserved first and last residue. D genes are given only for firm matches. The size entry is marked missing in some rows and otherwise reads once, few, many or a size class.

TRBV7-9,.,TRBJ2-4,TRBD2,TGTGCCAGCAGCGCTCTAGCGGGGTCCAAAAACATTCAGTACTTC,CASSALAGSKNIQYF
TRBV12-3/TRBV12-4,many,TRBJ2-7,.,TGTGCCAGCAGCTCCCCGGCAGCCTACGAGCAGTACTTC,CASSSPAAYEQYF
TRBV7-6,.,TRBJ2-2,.,TGTGCCAGCAGCCCGGGTCTAAGGAACACCGGGGAGCTGTTTTTT,CASSPGLRNTGELFF
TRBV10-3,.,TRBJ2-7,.,TGTGCCATCAGTGACTCGACCTACGAGCAGTACTTC,CAISDSTYEQYF
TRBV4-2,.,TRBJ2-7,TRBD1,TGTGCCAGCAGCCACAGGGCGACAGGGGGAAGCTACGAGCAGTACTTC,CASSHRATGGSYEQYF
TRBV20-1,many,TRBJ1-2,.,TGCAGTGGACTCCTGGAAACCTATGGCTACACCTTC,CSGLLETYGYTF
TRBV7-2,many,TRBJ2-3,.,TGTGCCAGCAGCTTAGCCGACGACCAAGATACGCAGTATTTT,CASSLADDQDTQYF
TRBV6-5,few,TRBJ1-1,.,TGTGCCAGCAGTTACCGGCAGGGAGGGGCTGAAGCTTTCTTT,CASSYRQGGAEAFF
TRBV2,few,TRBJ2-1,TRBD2,TGTGCCAGCAGTGAAGGACTAGCGGGAGCCCCGTCTATCGGCGAGCAGTTCTTC,CASSEGLAGAPSIGEQFF
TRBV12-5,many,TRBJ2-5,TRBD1,TGTGCTAGTGGTAACCAGGGGGCTGGGGAGACCCAGTACTTC,CASGNQGAGETQYF
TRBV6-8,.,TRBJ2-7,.,TGTGCCGTCAGCAGTCGGGGGTGCCGCTCCTACGAGCAGTACTTC,CAVSSRGCRSYEQYF
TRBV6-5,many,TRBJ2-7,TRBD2,TGTGCCAGCAGTCCCCTCGACGGGAGGGCCTTCTACGAGCAGTACTTC,CASSPLDGRAFYEQYF
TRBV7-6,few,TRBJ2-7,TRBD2,TGTGCCAGCAGCCAGGGACTAGCGGGCTCCTACGAGCAGTACTTC,CASSQGLAGSYEQYF
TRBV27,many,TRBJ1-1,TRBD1,TGTGCCAGCAGTTTATGGACAGGAGGGACTGAAGCTTTCTTT,CASSLWTGGTEAFF
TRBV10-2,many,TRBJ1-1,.,TGCGCCAGCAGTGGACGGTCCAGGGCGGGCATCAAATCAGGCGCTGAAGCTTTCTTT,CASSGRSRAGIKSGAEAFF
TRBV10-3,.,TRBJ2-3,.,TGTGCCATCAGTGAGAGGCTGCAAGGCACAGATACGCAGTATTTT,CAISERLQGTDTQYF
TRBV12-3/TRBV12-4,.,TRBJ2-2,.,TGTGCCAGCAGTTTTACCCAGGGGAACACCGGGGAGCTGTTTTTT,CASSFTQGNTGELFF
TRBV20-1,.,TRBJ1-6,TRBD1,TGCAGTGCTAGGGCAGGGGGCCTCAATTCACCCCTCCACTTT,CSARAGGLNSPLHF
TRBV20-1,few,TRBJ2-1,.,TGCAGTGCTCCCATCCGGGACCCACAGTGGGGTGAGCAGTTCTTC,CSAPIRDPQWGEQFF
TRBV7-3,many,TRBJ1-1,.,TGTGCCAGCAGCTTACCCGGACGCACTGAAGCTTTCTTT,CASSLPGRTEAFF
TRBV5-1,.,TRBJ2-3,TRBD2,TGCGCCAGCAGCTCGGGACTAGCGGGAGCAGATACGCAGTATTTT,CASSSGLAGADTQYF
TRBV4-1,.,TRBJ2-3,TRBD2,TGCGCCAGCAGCCGTGTCAGCGGGAGGTCGTTTGAAGATACGCAGTATTTT,CASSRVSGRSFEDTQYF
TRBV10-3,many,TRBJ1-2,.,TGTGCCATCAAGGATACAGGGCGGTGGGTCTTC,CAIKDTGRWVF
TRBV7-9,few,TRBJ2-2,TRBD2,TGTGCCAGCAGCAAAACTAGCGGGAGGATGAACACCGGGGAGCTGTTTTTT,CASSKTSGRMNTGELFF
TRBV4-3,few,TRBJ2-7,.,TGCGCCAGCAGCCAAGATAGAGGAACCTACGAGCAGTACTTC,CASSQDRGTYEQYF
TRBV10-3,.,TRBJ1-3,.,TGTGCCATCACCCTAGACCGGAGCTCTGGAAACACCATATATTTT,CAITLDRSSGNTIYF
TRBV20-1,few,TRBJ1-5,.,TGCAGTGCTAGAGAACCCCCCAAGGCCCAGCATTTT,CSAREPPKAQHF
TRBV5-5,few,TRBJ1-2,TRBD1,TGTGCCAGCAGCTCATCGGTGACAGGGAAAAACTATGGCTACACCTTC,CASSSSVTGKNYGYTF
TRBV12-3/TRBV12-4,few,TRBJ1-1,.,TGTGCCAGCAGTTTCAGCGAAACTGCTGAAGCTTTCTTT,CASSFSETAEAFF
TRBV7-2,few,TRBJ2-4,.,TGTGCCAGCAGCTTAGAGATTAGCGCCAAAAACATTCAGTACTTC,CASSLEISAKNIQYF
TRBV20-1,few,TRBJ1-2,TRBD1,TGCAGTGCTAGTGACAGGGGTTATGGCTACACCTTC,CSASDRGYGYTF
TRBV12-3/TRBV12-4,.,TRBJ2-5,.,TGTGCCAGCAGTTTCTCGGCGGAAGAGACCCAGTACTTC,CASSFSAEETQYF
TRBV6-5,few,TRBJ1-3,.,TGTGCCAGCAGTCAGACAACTGGAAACACCATATATTTT,CASSQTTGNTIYF
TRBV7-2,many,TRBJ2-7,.,TGTGCCAGCACCCCAGGTTCCGAGCAGTACTTC,CASTPGSEQYF
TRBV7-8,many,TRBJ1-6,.,TGTGCCAGCAGCTTGCAACAGGGAGTGGATTCACCCCTCCACTTT,CASSLQQGVDSPLHF
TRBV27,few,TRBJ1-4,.,TGTGCCAGCACCGCCGGGACACCGGGTTATAATGAAAAACTGTTTTTT,CASTAGTPGYNEKLFF
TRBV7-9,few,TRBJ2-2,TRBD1,TGTGCCAGCAGTCCGGGGACAGGGAACACCGGGGAGCTGTTTTTT,CASSPGTGNTGELFF
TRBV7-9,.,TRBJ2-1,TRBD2,TGTGCCATCAAGAGAGGACTAGCGGGACCACCCAGCCCTTACAATGAGCAGTTCTTC,CAIKRGLAGPPSPYNEQFF
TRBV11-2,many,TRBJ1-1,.,TGTGCCAGCAACCCGTTGGGGGCCGGCGGGAACACTGAAGCTTTCTTT,CASNPLGAGGNTEAFF
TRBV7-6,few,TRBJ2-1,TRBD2,TGTGCCAGCAGCTTAGGCCCTGCGGGAGGGAGAGGGGGTGAGCAGTTCTTC,CASSLGPAGGRGGEQFF
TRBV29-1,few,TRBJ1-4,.,TGCAGCGTTGAAGACTCGGGGCGAGGAGGTGAAAAACTGTTTTTT,CSVEDSGRGGEKLFF